Below, 31 T cell receptor beta chains from the same sample are listed, as sequenced in a study of tumor-infiltrating lymphocytes in primary liver carcinoma (dated by TCRdb to about 2017). TRIzol reagent was used to extract blood RNA from unsorted whole blood, while the DNeasy Blood & Tissue kit provided the germline DNA. These reads were obtained on an Illumina HiSeq 2500. TCRbeta-specific cDNA was reverse-transcribed from 500 ng total RNA using a constant-region primer and ProtoScript II reverse transcriptase. The TCRbeta libraries were prepared through three rounds of nested multiplex PCR following a slightly modified ARM-PCR procedure. Each of the first two PCR rounds ran for approximately 9 cycles using multiplex TRBV1-TRBV30 forward primers together with a Cbeta reverse primer. The raw public reads went through TCRdb reprocessing: fastp at Q25, MiXCR clone calling, in-frame beta chains kept. Records with the same CDR3 protein are collapsed into one entry carrying the most frequent genes and DNA. This sample comprises approximately 330,000 distinct CDR3 sequences, about 61% of them detected only once. The ten largest make up 6.5% of the sample.

The sequenced material came from peripheral blood. The receptors originated from a man aged 35 to 55 with primary liver carcinoma and hepatitis B virus infection.

This clonotype was seen many times. The V gene is TRBV29-1, the J gene TRBJ2-2, with D unclear. This CDR3 comprises 11 residues. Germline V CDR1 and CDR2: SQVTM, ANQGSEA. V shed 7 bases and J shed 6 bases, with 9 bases lying between them. CDR3 protein: CSAEYAGELFF. CDR3 DNA sequence: TGCAGCGCCGAATACGCCGGGGAGCTGTTTTTT.

This clonotype was observed at least ten times. The chain recombines TRBV5-6 with TRBJ2-1; 10 bases line up with TRBD2. The CDR3 contains 17 residues. After removal of 3 bases from V and 9 bases from J, the junction contained 15 bases not matched to a gene. Germline V gives CDR1 SGHDT, CDR2 YYEEEE. The CDR3, as DNA: TGTGCCAGCAGCTCGCCAACTAGCGGGATGCTCCCAACTGAGCAGTTCTTC. This sequence encodes CASSSPTSGMLPTEQFF.

To note about this clonotype: Lacking the conserved final phenylalanine or tryptophan, this CDR3 likely reflects a read error. DNA for the CDR3: TGTGCCAGCAGCATATTCACAGATTGGGACAATGAGCAGTTCCTC. The encoded protein is CASSIFTDWDNEQFL. The chain links TRBV7-9 to TRBJ2-1, with D unclear. Germline CDR1 SEHNR, CDR2 FQNEAQ (reference sequence). V was trimmed by 5 bases and J by 5 bases, leaving 16 bases between them. The CDR3 sequence is 15 residues long.

V and J are TRBV21-1 and TRBJ2-3; the DNA was not compared with TRBD2, the D call given in the table. TRBV21-1 is flagged as a pseudogene. This CDR3 spans 19 amino acids. For the CDR3, the DNA is TGTGCCAGCAGCAAAGAAGTCTGGGTGGCTAGCGGGCCCCCAGGTACGCAGTATTTT. Its translation: CASSKEVWVASGPPGTQYF.

The gene calls are TRBV28 and TRBJ1-1; D is perhaps TRBD1 (5 bases). Trimming left V 1 base short and J 0 bases short, with 6 bases between. The CDR3 is made up of 14 amino acids. Germline CDR1 and CDR2: MDHEN and SYDVKM. The CDR3 loop is CASSLLGVNTEAFF. The CDR3 coding sequence is TGTGCCAGCAGTTTATTGGGGGTGAACACTGAAGCTTTCTTT.

This clonotype was counted many times. The chain has TRBV6-1 and TRBJ2-3, with 13 bases aligning to TRBD2. Trimming at V came to 2 bases and at J to 1 base, leaving 15 bases not matched to a gene. Germline CDR1 is MNHNS and CDR2 is SASEGT. This CDR3 has 21 residues. The CDR3 protein is CASSETQFPGLAGTRTDTQYF. The CDR3 DNA is TGTGCCAGCAGTGAAACCCAGTTCCCGGGACTAGCGGGAACGCGCACAGATACGCAGTATTTT.

The CDR3 protein is CASRGLAGGHTRDTQYF. The DNA for the CDR3 is TGTGCCAGCCGGGGACTAGCGGGAGGTCATACCAGGGATACGCAGTATTTT. The rearrangement links TRBV11-2 to TRBJ2-3; 15 positions agree with TRBD2. The CDR3 is made up of 17 amino acids. The V segment lost 8 bases and the J segment 6 bases; nucleotides outside the gene matches: 12. Germline CDR1 SGHAT, CDR2 FQNNGV.

This clonotype was seen repeatedly, ten times or more. The rearrangement uses TRBV6-6 and TRBJ2-7, with 11 bases that match TRBD2. V shed 6 bases, J shed 7 bases, and the junction held 11 bases outside the gene matches. Per germline, CDR1 MNHNY and CDR2 SVGAGI (reference sequence). The CDR3 extends over 15 amino acids. CDR3 nucleotides: TGTGCCAGCAGCCCCATAGCGGGAGGGCCAAGTGAGCAGTACTTC. Protein product: CASSPIAGGPSEQYF.

With regard to this clonotype: One base away lies a much larger clone, so this may be a sequencing read error. The J gene is TRBJ2-1, the V gene TRBV6-1; D could derive from TRBD1 or TRBD2 (6 bases each). Germline CDR1 and CDR2: MNHNS and SASEGT. The CDR3 consists of 14 residues. CDR3 residues: CASSDTGAYNVQFF. The CDR3 DNA reads as TGTGCCAGCAGTGACACGGGGGCCTACAATGTGCAGTTCTTC.

This clonotype has a handful of counts. The final CDR3 position lacks the conserved phenylalanine or tryptophan, pointing to a likely read error. The genes are TRBV6-6 and TRBJ2-7, with D perhaps assigned TRBD1 or TRBD2 (5 bases each). The CDR3 length is 15 residues. Germline V lookup: CDR1 MNHNY, CDR2 SVGAGI (reference sequence). Trimming left V 0 bases short and J 1 base short, with 10 bases between. CDR3 amino acids: CASSYSRDRSYEQYL. DNA of the CDR3: TGTGCCAGCAGTTACTCGAGGGACCGGTCCTACGAGCAGTACCTC.

The chain uses TRBV5-6 and TRBJ1-1; D perhaps matches TRBD1 (6 bases). Trimming took off 4 bases at V and 8 bases at J, with 18 bases between the two ends. This CDR3 has 14 amino acids. Germline values: CDR1 SGHDT, CDR2 YYEEEE. The DNA for the CDR3 is TGTGCCAGCAGCCAGATGAGGTGCGGGACAGAAGCTTTCTTT. This gives the protein CASSQMRCGTEAFF.

A word on this clonotype: A junction end diverges from the germline sequence, so it may reflect a read error. V usage is TRBV11-2 and J usage is TRBJ2-1, with 12 bases lining up with TRBD1. The length of the CDR3 is 14 residues. Per germline, CDR1 SGHAT and CDR2 FQNNGV. Written as DNA, the CDR3 is TGTGCCAGCAGTCCTGGGACAGGGGGCGATGAGCAGTCCTTC. Translation: CASSPGTGGDEQSF.

A remark on this clonotype: Sequence at one end of the junction differs from germline and may be a read error. The chain links TRBV11-2 to TRBJ2-5; TRBD1 agrees at 7 bases. In germline, CDR1 is SGHAT, CDR2 FQNNGV. The CDR3 has 14 residues. CDR3 nucleotide sequence: TGTGCCAGCAGCCTACCACAGGGGTGGGAGACCCGGTACTTC. It encodes CASSLPQGWETRYF.

This clonotype was seen many times. The chain links TRBV11-1 to TRBJ2-1, with D possibly being TRBD2 (6 bases). V was shortened by 2 bases and J by 9 bases, with 14 bases between the two germline ends. This CDR3 spans 14 amino acids. Germline CDR1 reads SGHAT; CDR2 reads FQDESV (reference sequence). The CDR3 DNA reads as TGTGCCAGCAGCTTACCCGGGAGAGGTGGTGAGCAGTTCTTC. This sequence encodes CASSLPGRGGEQFF.

As to this clonotype: A read error may explain this, as a much larger clone is one base away. The V gene is TRBV10-3, the J gene TRBJ2-7; the D is unclear. Germline CDR1 ENHRY, CDR2 SYGVKD. This CDR3 spans 11 amino acids. The CDR3 nucleotides read TGTGTCGTGAAGAGAGAATACGAGCAGTACTTC. Protein product: CVVKREYEQYF.

V and J are TRBV5-1 and TRBJ2-3, with D possibly being TRBD2 (6 bases). V lost 6 bases and J lost 2, with 19 bases in between. CDR3 length equals 16 residues. Germline CDR1 reads SGHRS; CDR2 reads YFSETQ. The CDR3 protein is CASNPGSGTTTDTQYF. Here the CDR3 DNA reads TGCGCCAGCAACCCCGGGAGCGGAACGACCACAGATACGCAGTATTTT.

Many counts were recorded for this clonotype. This chain links TRBV29-1 with TRBJ1-1; no clear D gene. The CDR3 covers 14 residues. CDR1 and CDR2 from the germline V gene are SQVTM and ANQGSEA. V was trimmed by 2 bases and J by 2 bases, leaving 12 bases between them. The CDR3 DNA reads as TGCAGCGTTGAAATACTCGGAGGCAACACTGAAGCTTTCTTT. Translation gives CSVEILGGNTEAFF.

At least ten counts were recorded for this clonotype. The J gene is TRBJ1-2, the V gene TRBV6-1; 7 bases map to TRBD1. CDR3 length equals 16 residues. The germline CDR1 and CDR2 sequences are MNHNS and SASEGT. With 4 bases clipped from V and 2 bases from J, the junction kept 10 bases outside the gene matches. The CDR3 nucleotides read TGTGCCAGCAGTGGATTGGCCTGGACAGGAAACTATGGCTACACCTTC. Protein sequence: CASSGLAWTGNYGYTF.

This clonotype has only a few counts. A much larger clonotype is one base distant, so this may be a read error. The chain combines TRBV29-1 with TRBJ2-1; TRBD2 matches 8 bases. Germline-derived CDR1 and CDR2 are SQVTM and ANQGSEA. This CDR3 comprises 15 residues. V lost 4 bases, J lost 6 bases, and 11 bases stayed unmatched. This CDR3 reads CSVVLSGGPGNEQFF. CDR3 bases: TGCAGCGTTGTACTATCGGGAGGGCCAGGCAATGAGCAGTTCTTC.

Regarding this clonotype: The junction and the germline gene differ at one end; a read error may be behind it. The chain combines TRBV20-1 with TRBJ2-7; D uncertain. The CDR3 spans 13 residues. Germline CDR1 is DFQATT and CDR2 is SNEGSKA (reference sequence). The CDR3 protein is CSARDRASFEQHF. CDR3 nucleotide sequence: TGCAGTGCTAGAGATAGGGCCAGCTTCGAGCAGCACTTC.

This clonotype came up once. The gene calls are TRBV5-1 and TRBJ2-1; 10 positions match TRBD2. Trimming at V came to 7 bases and at J to 10 bases, leaving 8 bases not matched to a gene. This CDR3 spans 13 amino acids. Germline V gene lookup returns CDR1 SGHRS and CDR2 YFSETQ. CDR3 amino acids: CASGLAGDREQFF. In DNA, the CDR3 is TGCGCCAGCGGGCTAGCGGGAGACCGGGAGCAGTTCTTC.

Comment on this clonotype: The junction departs from germline at one end; a sequencing error may be responsible. The gene calls are TRBV11-1 and TRBJ2-5; TRBD1 might be the D (6 bases). The CDR3 is made up of 14 amino acids. The V gene's germline CDR1 is SGHAT and CDR2 FQDESV (reference sequence). CDR3 DNA sequence: TGTGTCAGCAGCTTATCTACAGGGCAAGAGACCCAGTATTTC. This gives the protein CVSSLSTGQETQYF.

V and J are TRBV11-1 and TRBJ2-1; TRBD2 might be the D (6 bases). V shed 5 bases and J shed 8 bases, with 19 bases lying between them. Germline CDR1 and CDR2: SGHAT and FQDESV (reference sequence). This CDR3 has 15 amino acids. CDR3 residues: CASSRSGGKGYEQFF. Here the CDR3 DNA reads TGTGCCAGCAGCCGGAGTGGGGGGAAGGGCTATGAGCAGTTCTTC.

In regard to this clonotype: One base away lies a much larger clone, so this may be a sequencing read error. The chain recombines TRBV12-3 or TRBV12-4 with TRBJ2-1, with 15 nucleotides matching TRBD2. This CDR3 has 15 residues. This CDR3 reads CARSLGLAGGNEQFF. In DNA form, the CDR3 reads TGTGCCAGGAGTTTGGGACTAGCGGGAGGCAATGAGCAGTTCTTC.

The rearrangement joins TRBV29-1 to TRBJ1-1; D perhaps matches TRBD1 (6 bases). V was shortened by 8 bases and J by 4 bases, with 20 bases between the two germline ends. The CDR3 is 14 residues long. The germline gives CDR1 SQVTM, CDR2 ANQGSEA. The CDR3 coding sequence is TGCAGCATTGCGGGGGGCGCATCGGGCACTGAAGCTTTCTTT. It specifies CSIAGGASGTEAFF.

V usage is TRBV4-1 and J usage is TRBJ2-5, with D possibly being TRBD2 (6 bases). Trimming shortened V by 1 base and J by 2 bases, and 23 bases separated the two germline ends. The V gene's germline CDR1 is MGHRA and CDR2 YSYEKL. The CDR3 has 19 residues. CDR3 amino acids: CASSQVRPSSEREQETQYF. The CDR3 DNA is TGCGCCAGCAGCCAAGTGCGTCCCTCTAGCGAGAGGGAACAAGAGACCCAGTACTTC.

The chain couples TRBV11-1 to TRBJ2-7; 13 bases agree with TRBD2. Germline assignment: CDR1 SGHAT and CDR2 FQDESV (reference sequence). The CDR3 has 16 residues. Germline trimming cut 4 bases from V and 6 bases from J; bases unmatched to any gene: 9. The CDR3 here is CASSSGTSGVASEQYF. CDR3 coding DNA: TGTGCCAGCAGCTCCGGGACTAGCGGGGTGGCGTCCGAGCAGTACTTC.

On this clonotype itself: One base away lies a much larger clone, so this may be a sequencing read error. This chain links TRBV12-3 or TRBV12-4 with TRBJ2-5, with D perhaps TRBD1 (5 bases). Trimming stripped 6 bases from V and 3 bases from J, with 14 bases between. The CDR3 has 14 amino acids. This chain's CDR3 is CASRGAGIKETQYF. In nucleotides, the CDR3 is TGTGCCAGCAGAGGGGCAGGGATAAAAGAGACCCAGTACTTC.

Notes on this clonotype: Since a much larger clone is just one base distant, this may be a read error. This chain uses TRBV4-1 with TRBJ2-7; D gene ambiguous. Trimming removed 0 bases at V and 6 bases at J, with 12 bases between. CDR1 is MGHRA, CDR2 YSYEKL, per germline. This CDR3 comprises 14 residues. The CDR3 region is CASSQDSSRSEQYF. The CDR3 nucleotides are TGCGCCAGCAGCCAAGATTCCAGTCGCAGCGAGCAGTACTTC.

This clonotype has ten or more counts. The genes are TRBV7-9 and TRBJ2-1; no reliable D call. Germline assignment: CDR1 SEHNR and CDR2 FQNEAQ (reference sequence). V lost 1 base to trimming and J lost 8 bases, with 3 bases between them. The CDR3 contains 11 residues. Here the CDR3 reads CASSLVDEQFF. The CDR3 region has the DNA TGTGCCAGCAGCTTAGTGGATGAGCAGTTCTTC. Full variable domain (rest looked up from reference TRBV7-9 and TRBJ2-1): DTGVSQNPRHKITKRGQNVTFRCDPISEHNRLYWYRQTLGQGPEFLTYFQNEAQLEKSRLLSDRFSAERPKGSFSTLEIQRTEQGDSAMYLCASSLVDEQFFGPGTRLTVL.

This clonotype has more than one count but fewer than ten. The chain uses TRBV7-9 and TRBJ1-1; 7 positions agree with TRBD1. The germline V gene has CDR1 SEHNR and CDR2 FQNEAQ (reference sequence). The CDR3 is 12 amino acids. Germline trimming cut 6 bases from V and 8 bases from J; bases unmatched to any gene: 6. The DNA for the CDR3 is TGTGCCAGCAGTTTCGACAGGGTAGAAGCTTTCTTT. Residues: CASSFDRVEAFF.